This T cell receptor (beta chain) comes out of a study of T cell changes during pregnancy in multiple sclerosis (dated by TCRdb to about 2019). The study in broad terms: The study looked at changes in the T cell repertoire across pregnancy in women with multiple sclerosis.

CDR1 and CDR2 (LNHDA, SQIVND) derive from the germline V gene (reference sequence). The CDR3 spans 15 residues, from the cysteine through the phenylalanine. The DNA shown is the 45-base CDR3, in frame from base 1. V is reduced by 5 bases and J by 5 bases, leaving a spacing of 15 bases between them. The library was produced with the immunoSEQ multiplex PCR assay. The table comes from immuneACCESS by way of TCRdb, which keeps in-frame sequences with V and J called. Part of the clones is missing from these tables; in studies checked, under half for an unresolved V gene and the rest for unknown reasons. This sample has more than 65,000 clones in its table, and more than 80% of those were observed once. The top ten hold around 0.2% of the sample. Note on this clone: It has no known antigen specificity. The input lacks base qualities; no much larger clone sits a single base away.

Here the sequenced sample was CD4+ T cells from peripheral blood mononuclear cells, taken before pregnancy. Recombination linked TRBV19 to TRBJ1-4; TRBD1 could be the D gene, as 6 bases match. The TCR was taken from a female donor with multiple sclerosis, enrolled in a pregnancy study. Read as DNA, the sequence is TGTGCCAGTAGTCCGAGACAGGCCGGGAATGAAAAACTGTTTTTT. Protein translation: CASSPRQAGNEKLFF.